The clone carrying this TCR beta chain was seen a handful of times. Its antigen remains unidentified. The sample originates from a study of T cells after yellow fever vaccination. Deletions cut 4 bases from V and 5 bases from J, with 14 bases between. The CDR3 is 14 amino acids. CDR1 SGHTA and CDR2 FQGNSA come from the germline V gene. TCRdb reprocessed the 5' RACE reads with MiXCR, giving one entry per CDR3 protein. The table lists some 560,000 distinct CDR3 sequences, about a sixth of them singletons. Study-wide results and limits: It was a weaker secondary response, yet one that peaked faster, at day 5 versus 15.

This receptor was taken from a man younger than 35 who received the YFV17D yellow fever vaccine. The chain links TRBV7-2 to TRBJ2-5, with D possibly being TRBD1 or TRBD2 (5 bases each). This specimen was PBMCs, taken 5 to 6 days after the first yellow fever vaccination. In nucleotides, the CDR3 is TGTGCCAGCAGCTCACCGGGACCATGGGAGACCCAGTACTTC. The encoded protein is CASSSPGPWETQYF.